The 22 T cell receptor beta chains given below trace back to one sample, sequenced in a study of cytomegalovirus exposure and HLA in healthy donors. The PCR made use of 60 Vbeta and 13 Jbeta primers. Sequenced by immunoSEQ multiplex PCR; TCRdb stores in-frame clones only, minus some. The sample carries 90,000 to 110,000 clones, approximately 69% recorded once. Source material: PBMCs. All receptors derive from a man aged 25 to 40 in good health and CMV-seronegative.

V gene TRBV11-2 combines with J gene TRBJ2-1, with TRBD1 as a possible D gene (6 bases). With 5 bases removed from V and 2 bases from J, the gap between germline ends came to 13 bases. The CDR3 covers 15 residues. Germline lookup yields CDR1 SGHAT and CDR2 FQNNGV. CDR3 bases: TGTGCCAGCAGCCCCACAGGGATAGCCTACAATGAGCAGTTCTTC. It specifies CASSPTGIAYNEQFF.

This clone was counted a single time. The V gene is TRBV2, the J gene TRBJ2-7; TRBD1 agrees at 12 bases. This CDR3 contains 14 residues. The V gene end was trimmed by 6 bases and the J gene end by 5 bases; junction bases not matched to a gene: 5. Germline-derived CDR1 and CDR2 are SNHLY and FYNNEI. The CDR3 coding sequence is TGTGCCAGCAGCCCCGGGACAGGGGGCGACGAGCAGTACTTC. Protein product: CASSPGTGGDEQYF.

This clone is a singleton in its sample. The chain joins TRBV5-1 to TRBJ2-7, with 7 bases lining up with TRBD1. Germline CDR1 SGHRS, CDR2 YFSETQ. With V trimmed by 4 bases and J by 5 bases, 9 bases remained unmatched. The CDR3 sequence is 14 residues long. Here the CDR3 reads CASSAVTGIDEQYF. In DNA form, the CDR3 reads TGCGCCAGCAGCGCGGTGACAGGGATCGACGAGCAGTACTTC.

The J gene is TRBJ1-4, the V gene TRBV11-2; D gene unclear. Trimming took 9 bases from V and 0 from J, leaving 14 bases between them. Germline CDR1 SGHAT, CDR2 FQNNGV. The CDR3 runs 15 residues. The CDR3: CASTRLVSTNEKLFF. The CDR3 nucleotides are TGTGCCAGTACAAGACTGGTCTCAACTAATGAAAAACTGTTTTTT.

V is TRBV6-6 and J is TRBJ1-1; 8 bases line up with TRBD1. After removal of 6 bases from V and 5 bases from J, the junction contained 5 bases not matched to a gene. The length of the CDR3 is 13 residues. Germline CDR1 and CDR2: MNHNY and SVGAGI (reference sequence). CDR3 loop: CASSQQGGTEAFF. For the CDR3, the DNA is TGTGCCAGCAGCCAACAGGGGGGAACTGAAGCTTTCTTT.

The rearrangement uses TRBV4-3 and TRBJ2-3, with 10 positions matching TRBD2. The CDR3 loop spans 21 amino acids. Germline CDR1 reads LGHNA; CDR2 reads YSLEER. V lost 0 bases and J lost 0; bases outside the gene matches: 15. In DNA, the CDR3 is TGCGCCAGCAGCCAAGATGACGGGCTAGCGGGGGTACGAACAAGCACAGATACGCAGTATTTT. It translates to CASSQDDGLAGVRTSTDTQYF.

The V gene is TRBV6-5, the J gene TRBJ1-3, with D uncertain. The CDR3 runs 16 residues. The V end lost 0 bases, the J end lost 2 bases, and 11 bases lay between the germline ends. From germline, CDR1 is MNHEY and CDR2 SVGAGI. The CDR3 DNA is TGTGCCAGCAGTTACTCGTCGAGCTTAACTGGAAACACCATATATTTT. Encoded protein: CASSYSSSLTGNTIYF.

The chain recombines TRBV5-6 with TRBJ2-4; D perhaps matches TRBD2 (6 bases). Germline V gives CDR1 SGHDT, CDR2 YYEEEE. The CDR3 runs to 17 residues. Deletions cut 4 bases from V and 0 bases from J, with 17 bases between. The CDR3 spells CASSLQGMGLAKNIQYF. The CDR3 region has the DNA TGTGCCAGCAGCCTGCAGGGAATGGGACTAGCCAAAAACATTCAGTACTTC.

CDR3 DNA: TGTGCCAGCTCGCGAACTAGCGAGAGCACAGATACGCAGTATTTT. This translates into CASSRTSESTDTQYF. The chain has TRBV18 and TRBJ2-3; 7 nucleotides agree with TRBD2. The trim removed 6 bases at V and 0 bases at J, leaving 6 bases unmatched. The CDR3 runs to 15 residues. CDR1 KGHSH and CDR2 LQKENI come from the germline V gene.

In DNA, the CDR3 is TGTGCCAGCAGCCCTTACGGGACTCGGGATGAAAAACTGTTTTTT. This encodes CASSPYGTRDEKLFF. The chain recombines TRBV7-8 with TRBJ1-4; a weak D match, TRBD1 (5 bases). The CDR3 spans 15 residues. V lost 5 bases, J lost 6 bases, and 16 bases lay in between. From germline, CDR1 is SGHVS and CDR2 FQNEAQ.

This clone was counted only a few times. The chain carries TRBV6-5 and TRBJ1-1, with unresolved D. V lost 6 bases and J 7 bases, leaving 18 bases between the germline ends. The CDR3 covers 14 residues. Germline CDR1 is MNHEY and CDR2 is SVGAGI. CDR3 region: CASSLGRPPDEAFF. DNA of the CDR3: TGTGCCAGCAGCCTCGGGAGGCCACCCGATGAAGCTTTCTTT.

This clone showed up just once. This chain uses TRBV28 with TRBJ1-5; 7 bases agree with TRBD1. The CDR3 loop spans 13 amino acids. V was pared by 5 bases and J by 6 bases, with 4 bases of the junction left unmatched. Germline V lookup: CDR1 MDHEN, CDR2 SYDVKM. In nucleotides, the CDR3 is TGTGCCAGCAGTCCCCCAGGGGGTCAGCCCCAGCATTTT. It translates to CASSPPGGQPQHF.

The V gene is TRBV5-4, the J gene TRBJ2-5; 8 bases map to TRBD2. CDR3 length: 13 residues. Germline V gives CDR1 SGHNT, CDR2 YYREEE (reference sequence). V shed 3 bases and J 5 bases; nucleotides not matched to a gene: 3. The chain's CDR3 is CASSSGTRETQYF. The CDR3 DNA reads TGTGCCAGCAGCTCGGGGACTAGGGAGACCCAGTACTTC.

The chain employs TRBV19 and TRBJ2-7; TRBD1 aligns across 7 bases. The germline CDR1 and CDR2 sequences are LNHDA and SQIVND (reference sequence). This CDR3 has 15 amino acids. Losses at the gene ends were 5 bases for V and 1 base for J; bases not matched to a gene: 8. Here the CDR3 DNA reads TGTGCCAGTAGTCGCGGACAGGCCGAGTCCTACGAGCAGTACTTC. As protein: CASSRGQAESYEQYF.

The rearrangement joins TRBV9 to TRBJ1-2; 9 nucleotides agree with TRBD1. The CDR3 is 14 residues long. After removal of 4 bases from V and 8 bases from J, the junction contained 9 bases not matched to a gene. CDR1 is SGDLS, CDR2 YYNGEE, per germline. The CDR3 coding sequence is TGTGCCAGCAGCCTGGGACAGGGTAATCGCGGCTACACCTTC. Its protein product is CASSLGQGNRGYTF. Combining the CDR3 with reference TRBV9 and TRBJ1-2 gives the whole variable domain DSGVTQTPKHLITATGQRVTLRCSPRSGDLSVYWYQQSLDQGLQFLIQYYNGEERAKGNILERFSAQQFPDLHSELNLSSLELGDSALYFCASSLGQGNRGYTFGSGTRLTVV.

J is TRBJ1-1 and V is TRBV7-2; weak D call: TRBD1 (5 bases). CDR1 and CDR2 from the germline V gene are SGHTA and FQGNSA. Between the trimmed V and J ends, which lost 0 bases and 4 bases, there was a span of 15 bases. This CDR3 contains 16 residues. This CDR3 reads CASSLAHGVRGTEAFF. The CDR3 DNA reads TGTGCCAGCAGCTTAGCGCATGGGGTTAGGGGCACTGAAGCTTTCTTT. Together with reference TRBV7-2 and TRBJ1-1, the CDR3 gives the full variable domain: GAGVSQSPSNKVTEKGKDVELRCDPISGHTALYWYRQSLGQGLEFLIYFQGNSAPDKSGLPSDRFSAERTGGSVSTLTIQRTQQEDSAVYLCASSLAHGVRGTEAFFGQGTRLTVV.

The chain couples TRBV19 to TRBJ1-2, with 7 bases fitting TRBD1. Looked up from germline, CDR1 is LNHDA and CDR2 is SQIVND (reference sequence). With V trimmed by 3 bases and J by 10 bases, 8 bases remained unmatched. This CDR3 comprises 13 residues. The CDR3 DNA reads as TGTGCCAGTAGTATCCGGGACAGAGCCTTCTACACCTTC. This codes for CASSIRDRAFYTF.

The V and J genes are TRBV2 and TRBJ2-7; 8 bases are shared with TRBD2. CDR1 is SNHLY and CDR2 is FYNNEI in the germline V gene. V lost 6 bases to trimming and J lost 1 base; unmatched junction nucleotides: 8. The CDR3 is made up of 15 amino acids. CDR3 residues: CASSLSGTLSYEQYF. DNA for the CDR3: TGTGCCAGCAGCCTTAGCGGGACCCTTTCCTACGAGCAGTACTTC.

V gene TRBV7-3 combines with J gene TRBJ2-2; D uncertain. V was trimmed by 2 bases and J by 6 bases, leaving 7 bases between them. The CDR3 extends over 13 amino acids. Germline V lookup: CDR1 SGHTA, CDR2 FQGTGA. The CDR3 coding sequence is TGTGCCAGCAGCTTAGATGAGGCCGGGGAGCTGTTTTTT. Its translation: CASSLDEAGELFF.

In its sample, this clone was seen a few times. This specimen includes other DNA sequences encoding the same CDR3. This sequence joins TRBV20-1 and TRBJ2-7; a possible D gene is TRBD1 (5 bases). With 3 bases removed from V and 3 bases from J, the gap between germline ends came to 6 bases. Germline V lookup: CDR1 DFQATT, CDR2 SNEGSKA (reference sequence). The CDR3 spans 11 residues. The CDR3 nucleotides read TGCAGTGCTAGTAGGGGCTACGAGCAGTACTTC. It yields the protein CSASRGYEQYF.

The chain joins TRBV7-2 to TRBJ2-3; D possibly corresponds to TRBD1 (6 bases). The CDR3 covers 15 residues. Germline CDR1 SGHTA, CDR2 FQGNSA. The V end lost 5 bases, the J end lost 1 base, and 13 bases lay between the germline ends. The CDR3, as DNA: TGTGCCAGCAGCCCTCAGGGGATCGGCACAGATACGCAGTATTTT. Its translation is CASSPQGIGTDTQYF. Together with reference TRBV7-2 and TRBJ2-3, the CDR3 gives the full variable domain: GAGVSQSPSNKVTEKGKDVELRCDPISGHTALYWYRQSLGQGLEFLIYFQGNSAPDKSGLPSDRFSAERTGGSVSTLTIQRTQQEDSAVYLCASSPQGIGTDTQYFGPGTRLTVL.

This clone has more than one count but fewer than ten. This sequence joins TRBV7-2 and TRBJ2-1, with 11 nucleotides matching TRBD2. J gave up 9 bases and V 5 bases, and 6 bases lay outside the gene matches. The CDR3 has 14 residues. The germline CDR1 and CDR2 sequences are SGHTA and FQGNSA. The CDR3 DNA is TGTGCCAGCAGCCGCTTAGCGGGAGGGATTGAGCAGTTCTTC. Its translation is CASSRLAGGIEQFF.